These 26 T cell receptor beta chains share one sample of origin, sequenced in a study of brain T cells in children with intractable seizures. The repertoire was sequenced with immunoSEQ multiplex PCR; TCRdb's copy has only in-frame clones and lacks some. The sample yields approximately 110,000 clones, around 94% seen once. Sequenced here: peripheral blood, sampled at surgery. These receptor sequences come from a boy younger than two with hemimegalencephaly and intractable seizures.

CDR3 bases: TGTGCCAGCAGTCCCTTTAGGGGCTACACCTTC. This translates into CASSPFRGYTF. The V call is TRBV28, the J call TRBJ1-2; D gene ambiguous. Germline V gene lookup returns CDR1 MDHEN and CDR2 SYDVKM. The CDR3 contains 11 residues. V was cut by 5 bases and J by 8 bases, with 9 bases left in between.

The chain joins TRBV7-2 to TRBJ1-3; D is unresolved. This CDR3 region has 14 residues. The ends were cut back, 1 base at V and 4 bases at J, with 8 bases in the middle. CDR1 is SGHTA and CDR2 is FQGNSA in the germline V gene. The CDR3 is CASSLGATGNTIYF. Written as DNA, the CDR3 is TGTGCCAGCAGCTTAGGGGCGACGGGAAACACCATATATTTT.

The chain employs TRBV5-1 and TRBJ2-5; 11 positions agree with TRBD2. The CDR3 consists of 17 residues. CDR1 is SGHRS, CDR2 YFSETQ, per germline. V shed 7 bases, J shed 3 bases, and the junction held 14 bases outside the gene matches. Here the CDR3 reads CASGQPGLADLKETQYF. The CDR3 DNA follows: TGCGCCAGCGGTCAACCGGGACTAGCGGACCTAAAAGAGACCCAGTACTTC.

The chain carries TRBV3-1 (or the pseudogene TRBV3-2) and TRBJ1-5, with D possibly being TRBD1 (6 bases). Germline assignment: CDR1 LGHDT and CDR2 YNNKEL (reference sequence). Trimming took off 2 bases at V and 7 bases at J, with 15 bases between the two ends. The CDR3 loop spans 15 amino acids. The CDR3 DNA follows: TGTGCCAGCAGCCAATCTCAGGGGCTCGGGCAGCCCCAGCATTTT. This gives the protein CASSQSQGLGQPQHF.

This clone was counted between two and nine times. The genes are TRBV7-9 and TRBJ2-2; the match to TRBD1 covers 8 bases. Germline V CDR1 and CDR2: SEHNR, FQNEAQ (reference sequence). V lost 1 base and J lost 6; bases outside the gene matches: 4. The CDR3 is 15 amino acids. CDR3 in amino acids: CASSLGTGMAGELFF. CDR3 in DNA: TGTGCCAGCAGCTTAGGGACAGGGATGGCCGGGGAGCTGTTTTTT.

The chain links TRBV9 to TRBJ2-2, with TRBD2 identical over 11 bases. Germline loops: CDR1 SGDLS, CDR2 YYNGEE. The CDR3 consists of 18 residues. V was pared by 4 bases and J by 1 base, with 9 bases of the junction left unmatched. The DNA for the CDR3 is TGTGCCAGCAGCCCTCGCCATGGGACTAGCGGGAACACCGGGGAGCTGTTTTTT. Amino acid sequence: CASSPRHGTSGNTGELFF.

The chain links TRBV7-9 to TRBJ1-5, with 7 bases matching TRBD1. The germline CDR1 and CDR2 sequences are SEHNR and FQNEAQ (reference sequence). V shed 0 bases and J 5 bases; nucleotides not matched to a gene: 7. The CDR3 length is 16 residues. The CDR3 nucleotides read TGTGCCAGCAGCTTAGCGCGCGCAGGGGGGGATCAGCCCCAGCATTTT. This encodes CASSLARAGGDQPQHF.

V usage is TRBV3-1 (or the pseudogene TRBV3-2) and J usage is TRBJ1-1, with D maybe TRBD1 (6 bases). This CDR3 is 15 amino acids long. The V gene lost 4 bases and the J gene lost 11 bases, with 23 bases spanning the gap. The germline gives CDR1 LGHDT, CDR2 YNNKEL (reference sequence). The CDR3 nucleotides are TGTGCCAGCAGCCCGCGGGGGGGCAGGGCAGGAGGGGCTTTCTTT. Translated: CASSPRGGRAGGAFF.

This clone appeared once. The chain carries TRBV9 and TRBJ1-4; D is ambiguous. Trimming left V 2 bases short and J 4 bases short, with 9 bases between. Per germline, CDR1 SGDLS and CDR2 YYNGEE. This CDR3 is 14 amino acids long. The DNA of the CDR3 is TGTGCCAGCAGCGTGGGCAGCTTTAATGAAAAACTGTTTTTT. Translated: CASSVGSFNEKLFF.

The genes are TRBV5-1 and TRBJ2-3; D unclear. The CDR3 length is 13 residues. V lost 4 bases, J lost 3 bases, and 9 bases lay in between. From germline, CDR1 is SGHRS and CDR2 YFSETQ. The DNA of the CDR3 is TGCGCCAGCAGCCCTCAAGCGACAGATACGCAGTATTTT. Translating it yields CASSPQATDTQYF. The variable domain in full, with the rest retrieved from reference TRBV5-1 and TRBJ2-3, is KAGVTQTPRYLIKTRGQQVTLSCSPISGHRSVSWYQQTPGQGLQFLFEYFSETQRNKGNFPGRFSGRQFSNSRSEMNVSTLELGDSALYLCASSPQATDTQYFGPGTRLTVL.

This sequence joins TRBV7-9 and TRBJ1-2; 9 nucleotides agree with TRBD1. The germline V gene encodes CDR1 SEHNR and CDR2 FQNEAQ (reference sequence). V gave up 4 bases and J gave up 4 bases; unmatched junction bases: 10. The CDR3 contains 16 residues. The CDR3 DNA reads TGTGCCAGCAGCTCGAGCGGGGGACAGGGATTCTATGGCTACACCTTC. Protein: CASSSSGGQGFYGYTF.

The CDR3 bases are TGTGCCAGTAGTATTCGAGGTCCCGGGGAGCTGTTTTTT. Protein sequence: CASSIRGPGELFF. The chain carries TRBV19 and TRBJ2-2; the D is unclear. V was clipped by 3 bases and J by 6 bases, with 8 bases between them. This CDR3 comprises 13 residues. Germline V gene lookup returns CDR1 LNHDA and CDR2 SQIVND (reference sequence).

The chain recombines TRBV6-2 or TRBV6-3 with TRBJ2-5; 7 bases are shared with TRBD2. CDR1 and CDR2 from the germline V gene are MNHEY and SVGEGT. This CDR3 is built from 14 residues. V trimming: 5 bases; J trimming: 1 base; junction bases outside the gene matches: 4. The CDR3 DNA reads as TGTGCCAGCAGTGTACTAGCGATCCAAGAGACCCAGTACTTC. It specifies CASSVLAIQETQYF.

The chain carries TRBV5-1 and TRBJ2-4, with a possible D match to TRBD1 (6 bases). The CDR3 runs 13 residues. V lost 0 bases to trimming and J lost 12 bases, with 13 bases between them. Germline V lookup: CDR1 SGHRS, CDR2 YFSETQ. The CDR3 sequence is CASSLGVADSQYF. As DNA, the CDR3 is TGCGCCAGCAGCTTGGGGGTGGCGGACAGTCAGTACTTC.

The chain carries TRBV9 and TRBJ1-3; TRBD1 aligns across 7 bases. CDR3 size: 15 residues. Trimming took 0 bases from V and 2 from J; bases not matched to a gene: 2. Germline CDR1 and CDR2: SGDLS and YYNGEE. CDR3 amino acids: CASSVAGTAGNTIYF. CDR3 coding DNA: TGTGCCAGCAGCGTAGCCGGGACAGCTGGAAACACCATATATTTT.

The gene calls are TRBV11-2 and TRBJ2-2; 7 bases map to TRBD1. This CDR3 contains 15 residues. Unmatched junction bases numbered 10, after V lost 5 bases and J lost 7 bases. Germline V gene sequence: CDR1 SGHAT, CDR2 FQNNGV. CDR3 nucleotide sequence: TGTGCCAGCAGCGGGCGACAGGGCCTCGGCGGGGAGCTGTTTTTT. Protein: CASSGRQGLGGELFF.

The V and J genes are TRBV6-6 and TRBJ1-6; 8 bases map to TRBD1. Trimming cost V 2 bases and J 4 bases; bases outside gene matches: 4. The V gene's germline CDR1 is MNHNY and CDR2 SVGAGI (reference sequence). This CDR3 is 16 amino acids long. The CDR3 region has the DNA TGTGCCAGCAGTTACCGGACAGGGTCTTATAATTCACCCCTCCACTTT. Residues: CASSYRTGSYNSPLHF.

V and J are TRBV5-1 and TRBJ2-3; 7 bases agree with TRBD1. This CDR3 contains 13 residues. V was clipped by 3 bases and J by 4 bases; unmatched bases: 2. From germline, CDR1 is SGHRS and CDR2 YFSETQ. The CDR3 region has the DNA TGCGCCAGCAGCTCGCAGGGGGCAGATACGCAGTATTTT. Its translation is CASSSQGADTQYF.

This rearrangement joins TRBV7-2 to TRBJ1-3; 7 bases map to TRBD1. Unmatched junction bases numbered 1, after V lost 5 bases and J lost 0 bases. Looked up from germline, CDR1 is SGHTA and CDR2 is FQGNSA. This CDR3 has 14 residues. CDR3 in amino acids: CASSRDSSGNTIYF. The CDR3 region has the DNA TGTGCCAGCAGCCGGGACAGCTCTGGAAACACCATATATTTT.

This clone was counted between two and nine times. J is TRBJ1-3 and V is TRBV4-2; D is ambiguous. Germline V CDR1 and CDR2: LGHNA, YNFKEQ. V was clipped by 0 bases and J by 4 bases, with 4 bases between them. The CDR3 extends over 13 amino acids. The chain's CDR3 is CASSQEMGNTIYF. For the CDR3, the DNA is TGTGCCAGCAGCCAAGAAATGGGAAACACCATATATTTT.

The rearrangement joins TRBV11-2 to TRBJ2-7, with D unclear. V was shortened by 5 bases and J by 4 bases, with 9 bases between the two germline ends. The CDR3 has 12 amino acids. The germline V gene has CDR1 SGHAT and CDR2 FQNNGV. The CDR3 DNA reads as TGTGCCAGCAGCATCCCCGGATACGAGCAGTACTTC. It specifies CASSIPGYEQYF.

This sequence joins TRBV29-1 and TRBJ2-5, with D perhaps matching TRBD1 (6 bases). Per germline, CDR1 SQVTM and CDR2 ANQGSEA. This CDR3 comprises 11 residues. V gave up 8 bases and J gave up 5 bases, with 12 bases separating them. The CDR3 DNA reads TGCAGCTCCCAGAGGGGGGAGACCCAGTACTTC. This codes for CSSQRGETQYF.

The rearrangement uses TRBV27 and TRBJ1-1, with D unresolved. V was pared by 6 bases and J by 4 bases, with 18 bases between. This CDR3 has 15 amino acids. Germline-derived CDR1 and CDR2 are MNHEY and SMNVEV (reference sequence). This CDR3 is CASSPGSSWGTEAFF. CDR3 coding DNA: TGTGCCAGCAGCCCCGGTTCCTCCTGGGGCACTGAAGCTTTCTTT.

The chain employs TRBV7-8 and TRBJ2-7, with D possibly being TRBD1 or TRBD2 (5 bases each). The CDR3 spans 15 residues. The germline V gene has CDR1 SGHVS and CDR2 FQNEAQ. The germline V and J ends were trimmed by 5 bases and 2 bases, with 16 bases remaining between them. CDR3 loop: CASSIRDRYTYEQYF. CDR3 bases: TGTGCCAGCAGCATCCGGGACCGATATACCTACGAGCAGTACTTC.

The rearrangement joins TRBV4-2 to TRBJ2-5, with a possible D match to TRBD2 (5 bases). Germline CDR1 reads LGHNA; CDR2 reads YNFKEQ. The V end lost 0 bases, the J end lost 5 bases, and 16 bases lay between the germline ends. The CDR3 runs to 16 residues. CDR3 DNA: TGTGCCAGCAGCCAAGATAACTCCCGGAGGATGGAGACCCAGTACTTC. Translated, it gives CASSQDNSRRMETQYF.

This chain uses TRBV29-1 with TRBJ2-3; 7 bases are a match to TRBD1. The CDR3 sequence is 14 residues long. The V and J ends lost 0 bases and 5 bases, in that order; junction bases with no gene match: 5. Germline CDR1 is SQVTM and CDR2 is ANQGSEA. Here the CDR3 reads CSVEDKGAGDTQYF. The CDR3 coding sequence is TGCAGCGTTGAAGATAAGGGGGCAGGAGATACGCAGTATTTT.